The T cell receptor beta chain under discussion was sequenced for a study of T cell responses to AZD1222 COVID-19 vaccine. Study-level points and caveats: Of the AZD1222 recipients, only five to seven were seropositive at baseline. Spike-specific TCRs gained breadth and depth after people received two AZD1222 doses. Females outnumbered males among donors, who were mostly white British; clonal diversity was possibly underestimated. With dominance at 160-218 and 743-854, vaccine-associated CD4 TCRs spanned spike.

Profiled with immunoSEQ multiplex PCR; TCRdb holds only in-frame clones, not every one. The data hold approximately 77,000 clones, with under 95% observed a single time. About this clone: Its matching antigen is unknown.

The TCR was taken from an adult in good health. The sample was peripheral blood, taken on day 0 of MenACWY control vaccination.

CDR3 loop: CASSTGQGPSNEKLFF. CDR3 nucleotides: TGCGCCAGCAGCACCGGACAGGGGCCCTCAAATGAAAAACTGTTTTTT. V is TRBV5-1 and J is TRBJ1-4; 9 bases map to TRBD1. CDR1 is SGHRS, CDR2 YFSETQ, per germline. V lost 4 bases, J lost 5 bases, and 9 bases stayed unmatched. This CDR3 is 16 amino acids long.